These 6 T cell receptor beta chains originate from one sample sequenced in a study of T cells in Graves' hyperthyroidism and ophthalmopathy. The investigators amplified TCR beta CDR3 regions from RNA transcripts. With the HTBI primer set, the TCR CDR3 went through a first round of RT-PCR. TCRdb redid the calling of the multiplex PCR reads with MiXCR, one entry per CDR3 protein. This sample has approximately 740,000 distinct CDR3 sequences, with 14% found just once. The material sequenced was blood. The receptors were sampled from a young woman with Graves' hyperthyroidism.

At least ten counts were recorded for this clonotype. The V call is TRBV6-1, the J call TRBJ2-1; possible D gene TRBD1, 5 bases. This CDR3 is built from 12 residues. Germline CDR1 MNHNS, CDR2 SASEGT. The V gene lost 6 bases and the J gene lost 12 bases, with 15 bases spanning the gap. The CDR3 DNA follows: TGTGCCAGCAGCCATGCAGGGCAGGGGCAGTTCTTC. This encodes CASSHAGQGQFF.

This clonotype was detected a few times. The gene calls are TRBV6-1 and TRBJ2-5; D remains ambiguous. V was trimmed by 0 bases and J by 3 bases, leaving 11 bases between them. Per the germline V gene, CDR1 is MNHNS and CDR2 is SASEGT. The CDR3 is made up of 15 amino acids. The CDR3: CASSEARVSKETQYF. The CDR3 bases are TGTGCCAGCAGTGAAGCTAGGGTTTCAAAAGAGACCCAGTACTTC.

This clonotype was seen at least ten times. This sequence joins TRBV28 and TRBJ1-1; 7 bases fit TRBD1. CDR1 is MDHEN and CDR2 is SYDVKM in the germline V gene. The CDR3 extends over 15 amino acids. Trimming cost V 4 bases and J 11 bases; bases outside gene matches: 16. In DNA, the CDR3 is TGTGCCAGCAGTTCTTACGATCGACAGGGTATCCATGCTTTCTTT. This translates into CASSSYDRQGIHAFF.

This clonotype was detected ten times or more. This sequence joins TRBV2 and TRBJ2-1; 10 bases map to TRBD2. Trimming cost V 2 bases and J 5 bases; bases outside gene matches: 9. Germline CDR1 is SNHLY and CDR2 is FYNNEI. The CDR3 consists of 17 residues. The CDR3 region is CASSEWWSGRANNEQFF. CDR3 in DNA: TGTGCCAGCAGTGAATGGTGGAGCGGGAGGGCCAACAATGAGCAGTTCTTC.

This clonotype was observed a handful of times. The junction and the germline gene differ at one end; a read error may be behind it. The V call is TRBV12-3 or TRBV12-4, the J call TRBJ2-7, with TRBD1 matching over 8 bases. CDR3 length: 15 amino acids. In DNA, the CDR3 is TGTGTCAGCAGCTACGGACAGGGCAACTCCTACGAGCAGTACTTC. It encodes CVSSYGQGNSYEQYF.

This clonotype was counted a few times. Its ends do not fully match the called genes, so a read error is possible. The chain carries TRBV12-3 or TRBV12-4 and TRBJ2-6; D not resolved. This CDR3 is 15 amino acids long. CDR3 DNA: TGTGCCAGCAGTTCTACTGGCTCTGTGGCCAACGTCCTGACTTTC. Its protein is CASSSTGSVANVLTF.